These 6 T cell receptor beta chains were all obtained from the same sample, sequenced in a study of blood T cells in healthy people across ages. A J-beta primer mix and a sample-barcoded 5' primer were used in a second PCR of roughly 7 to 12 cycles. TCRdb processed the 5' RACE reads anew with MiXCR; each CDR3 protein has one entry. The sample contains fewer than 1,200,000 distinct CDR3 sequences, roughly a quarter of which appear only once. The same data also contributed to another study, on T cells of mothers and their children.

The material sequenced was blood. All receptors come from a girl aged 2 to 9 in good health.

This clonotype has only a few counts. Mismatch with germline at one junction end may stem from a read error. DNA for the CDR3: TGTGCCAGCAGCCTAACAGGGGATCAGTCCCAGCATTTT. It yields the protein CASSLTGDQSQHF. The chain joins TRBV7-9 to TRBJ1-5; TRBD1 aligns across 7 bases. This CDR3 contains 13 residues. Germline values: CDR1 SEHNR, CDR2 FQNEAQ (reference sequence).

This clonotype has just a few counts. The gene calls are TRBV11-2 and TRBJ2-5, with a tentative D call TRBD2 (5 bases). V lost 0 bases to trimming and J lost 4 bases, with 12 bases between them. The CDR3 totals 15 residues. The germline gives CDR1 SGHAT, CDR2 FQNNGV. The CDR3 is CASSLERRGGETQYF. CDR3 sequence (DNA): TGTGCCAGCAGCTTAGAGCGACGAGGAGGAGAGACCCAGTACTTC.

This clonotype has more than one count but fewer than ten. This chain connects TRBV29-1 to TRBJ1-1; no clear D gene. The CDR3 spans 13 residues. The V end was cut by 5 bases, the J end by 0 bases, with 10 bases between. Germline CDR1 SQVTM, CDR2 ANQGSEA. CDR3 amino acids: CSVTRVMNTEAFF. CDR3 nucleotides: TGCAGCGTTACTCGGGTGATGAACACTGAAGCTTTCTTT.

This chain connects TRBV28 to TRBJ1-1, with 11 nucleotides matching TRBD1. Looked up from germline, CDR1 is MDHEN and CDR2 is SYDVKM. CDR3 length: 17 residues. The V and J ends lost 4 bases and 11 bases, in that order; junction bases with no gene match: 18. The CDR3 here is CASSSWTGGAEERGAFF. CDR3 nucleotides: TGTGCCAGCAGTTCATGGACAGGGGGCGCTGAGGAACGGGGGGCTTTCTTT.

V and J are TRBV2 and TRBJ2-5; D gene ambiguous. The DNA end favors TRBJ2-1, so the J call may be wrong. Germline CDR1 reads SNHLY; CDR2 reads FYNNEI. CDR3 size: 13 residues. The CDR3 DNA reads TGTGCCAGCAGTGACGGTGCAGACAATGAGCAGTTCTTC. Amino acid sequence: CASSDGADNEQFF.

This clonotype came up a few times. V and J are TRBV27 and TRBJ2-7; D gene ambiguous. The CDR3 is 14 residues long. The V gene's germline CDR1 is MNHEY and CDR2 SMNVEV (reference sequence). V lost 0 bases and J 4 bases, leaving 10 bases between the germline ends. The CDR3 loop reads CASSLSSDEYEQYF. The DNA for the CDR3 is TGTGCCAGCAGTTTATCAAGTGATGAATACGAGCAGTACTTC.